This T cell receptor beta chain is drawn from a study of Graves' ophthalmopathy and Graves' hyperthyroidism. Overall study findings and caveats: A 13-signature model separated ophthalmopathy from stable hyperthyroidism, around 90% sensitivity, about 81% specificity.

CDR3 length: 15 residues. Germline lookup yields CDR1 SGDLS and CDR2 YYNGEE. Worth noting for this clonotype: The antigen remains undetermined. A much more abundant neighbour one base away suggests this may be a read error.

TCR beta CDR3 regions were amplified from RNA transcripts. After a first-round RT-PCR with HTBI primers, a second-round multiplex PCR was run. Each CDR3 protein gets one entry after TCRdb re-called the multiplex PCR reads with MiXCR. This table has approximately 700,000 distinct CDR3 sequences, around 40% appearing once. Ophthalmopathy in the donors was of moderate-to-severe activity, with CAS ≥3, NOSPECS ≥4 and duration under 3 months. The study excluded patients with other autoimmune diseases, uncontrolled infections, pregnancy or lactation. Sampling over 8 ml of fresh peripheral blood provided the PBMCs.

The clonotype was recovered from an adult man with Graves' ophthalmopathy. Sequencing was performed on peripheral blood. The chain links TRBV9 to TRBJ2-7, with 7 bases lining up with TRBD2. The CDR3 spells CASSLGASGPYERYF. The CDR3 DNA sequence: TGTGCCAGCAGCTTAGGGGCTAGCGGACCCTACGAGCGGTACTTC.